Presented here are 17 T cell receptor beta chains from one specimen sequenced in a study of shared clonotypes between healthy human individuals. Sequencing was performed with immunoSEQ multiplex PCR; in TCRdb, only in-frame clones are kept and a portion is missing. The repertoire holds 2 million to 2.5 million clones, with over 85% as singletons. The sample consisted of naive CD4+ T cells from PBMCs. Subset indicated: CD45RA+ positively selected. Receptor source: a man aged 18 to 30 in good health. Some clones in this sample may be carry-over from other donors' samples.

This sequence joins TRBV11-2 and TRBJ2-2; D is unclear. The germline CDR1 and CDR2 sequences are SGHAT and FQNNGV. The CDR3 has 13 residues. The V end lost 3 bases, the J end lost 4 bases, and 6 bases lay between the germline ends. The CDR3 bases are TGTGCCAGCAGCTTTGGACCCACCGGGGAGCTGTTTTTT. It translates to CASSFGPTGELFF.

The gene calls are TRBV5-6 and TRBJ2-7, with D possibly matching TRBD1 (6 bases). V dropped 4 bases and J dropped 4 bases, with 24 bases sitting between them. CDR1 SGHDT and CDR2 YYEEEE come from the germline V gene. The CDR3 is 17 residues long. The CDR3 bases are TGTGCCAGCAGCCGACCTAAGGGGGTAACAGGGCAGTACGAGCAGTACTTC. Protein sequence: CASSRPKGVTGQYEQYF.

The chain links TRBV5-1 to TRBJ2-5; TRBD2 matches at 12 bases. This CDR3 spans 17 amino acids. The ends lost 5 bases at V and 0 bases at J; junction bases unmatched: 8. Germline V gene lookup returns CDR1 SGHRS and CDR2 YFSETQ. CDR3 bases: TGCGCCAGCAGTTTGCTCGGGACTAGCGGGCACCAAGAGACCCAGTACTTC. Encoded protein: CASSLLGTSGHQETQYF.

V gene TRBV28 combines with J gene TRBJ2-7; D is possibly TRBD1 (6 bases). CDR3 length: 16 amino acids. The germline gives CDR1 MDHEN, CDR2 SYDVKM. V lost 3 bases to trimming and J lost 0 bases, with 15 bases between them. CDR3 sequence reads: CASSFNRWDTSYEQYF. CDR3 DNA: TGTGCCAGCAGTTTCAATCGTTGGGACACCTCCTACGAGCAGTACTTC.

The chain uses TRBV18 and TRBJ2-1; tentatively, D is TRBD1 or TRBD2 (5 bases each). V lost 5 bases to trimming and J lost 7 bases, with 21 bases between them. The CDR3 length is 16 residues. Per the germline V gene, CDR1 is KGHSH and CDR2 is LQKENI. The CDR3 DNA reads as TGTGCCAGCTCAGCCCCGGGACGGGAACTTACAAATGAGCAGTTCTTC. The encoded protein is CASSAPGRELTNEQFF.

This chain connects TRBV2 to TRBJ1-2; D gene unclear. V lost 2 bases and J lost 0, with 7 bases in between. The CDR3 contains 14 residues. Germline V gene lookup returns CDR1 SNHLY and CDR2 FYNNEI. The CDR3 DNA is TGTGCCAGCAGTGAATACAGAACTAACTATGGCTACACCTTC. It codes for CASSEYRTNYGYTF.

This chain joins TRBV4-1 and TRBJ2-7, with a possible D match to TRBD1 (6 bases). Germline loops: CDR1 MGHRA, CDR2 YSYEKL. The CDR3 contains 16 residues. V dropped 3 bases and J dropped 1 base, with 16 bases sitting between them. CDR3 sequence reads: CASSQVDSPGSYEQYF. The CDR3 DNA reads TGCGCCAGCAGCCAGGTGGACAGCCCGGGTTCCTACGAGCAGTACTTC.

This chain joins TRBV6-1 and TRBJ2-1, with D possibly matching TRBD1 (6 bases). The CDR3 length is 15 residues. CDR1 MNHNS and CDR2 SASEGT come from the germline V gene. V shed 3 bases and J shed 2 bases, with 11 bases lying between them. DNA for the CDR3: TGTGCCAGCAGTGATACACAGGGCGCCTACAATGAGCAGTTCTTC. This sequence encodes CASSDTQGAYNEQFF.

Regarding this clone: Other DNA sequences of this sample code for an identical CDR3. The rearrangement joins TRBV5-1 to TRBJ1-2, with 7 bases that match TRBD1. Germline V lookup: CDR1 SGHRS, CDR2 YFSETQ. The CDR3 runs to 14 residues. The V gene end was trimmed by 0 bases and the J gene end by 4 bases; junction bases not matched to a gene: 3. The CDR3 DNA is TGCGCCAGCAGCTTGGCGCAGGGGGTCTATGGCTACACCTTC. Translation: CASSLAQGVYGYTF.

This chain uses TRBV4-1 with TRBJ2-1; D not resolved. Per germline, CDR1 MGHRA and CDR2 YSYEKL. V shed 0 bases and J shed 0 bases, with 9 bases lying between them. CDR3 size: 16 residues. The CDR3 DNA sequence: TGCGCCAGCAGCCAAGAAGGTGGCCACTCCTACAATGAGCAGTTCTTC. Amino acids: CASSQEGGHSYNEQFF.

This chain links TRBV27 with TRBJ2-7; the D gene could be TRBD1 or TRBD2 (6 bases each). V was shortened by 0 bases and J by 3 bases, with 18 bases between the two germline ends. This CDR3 comprises 17 residues. Germline CDR1 reads MNHEY; CDR2 reads SMNVEV (reference sequence). The CDR3 DNA reads as TGTGCCAGCAGTTTATCGACTCGAGGGGGAGGTCTCTACGAGCAGTACTTC. Protein sequence: CASSLSTRGGGLYEQYF.

The rearrangement joins TRBV30 to TRBJ2-2; D is uncertain. CDR1 GTSNPN and CDR2 SVGIG come from the germline V gene (reference sequence). The length of the CDR3 is 12 residues. V lost 3 bases to trimming and J lost 3 bases, with 5 bases between them. The CDR3 spells CAWRRDTGELFF. As DNA, the CDR3 is TGTGCCTGGAGGCGAGACACCGGGGAGCTGTTTTTT.

The chain is built from TRBV18 and TRBJ2-1, with D maybe TRBD1 (5 bases). The germline V gene encodes CDR1 KGHSH and CDR2 LQKENI. This CDR3 region has 13 residues. V lost 5 bases and J 8 bases, leaving 13 bases between the germline ends. The DNA of the CDR3 is TGTGCCAGCTCAGTACACAGGCCCGATGAGCAGTTCTTC. Translation: CASSVHRPDEQFF.

The V call is TRBV27, the J call TRBJ2-7, with 7 bases lining up with TRBD2. Trimming removed 5 bases from V and 6 bases from J; junction bases left unmatched: 10. This CDR3 has 14 residues. Germline V gene sequence: CDR1 MNHEY, CDR2 SMNVEV (reference sequence). CDR3 DNA sequence: TGTGCCAGCAGTCTCGCGGGAGCTCCGGGCGAGCAGTACTTC. It translates to CASSLAGAPGEQYF.

The chain combines TRBV5-6 with TRBJ2-7; D is unresolved. In germline, CDR1 is SGHDT, CDR2 YYEEEE. This CDR3 contains 11 residues. V dropped 4 bases and J dropped 2 bases, with 4 bases sitting between them. The CDR3, as DNA: TGTGCCAGCAGCACTACCTACGAGCAGTACTTC. Protein: CASSTTYEQYF.

The genes are TRBV27 and TRBJ2-7; tentative D call: TRBD2 (7 bases). Germline assignment: CDR1 MNHEY and CDR2 SMNVEV (reference sequence). The CDR3 has 19 residues. V was cut by 3 bases and J by 3 bases, with 27 bases left in between. CDR3 sequence (DNA): TGTGCCAGCAGTTTGATAAAGGGAGGGGGTTATGCTCCGCTCTACGAGCAGTACTTC. The encoded protein is CASSLIKGGGYAPLYEQYF.

V usage is TRBV5-1 and J usage is TRBJ2-2, with TRBD1 as a possible D gene (7 bases). The germline CDR1 and CDR2 sequences are SGHRS and YFSETQ. The CDR3 is 14 residues long. Trimming took 7 bases from V and 4 from J, leaving 14 bases between them. CDR3 DNA: TGCGCCAGCGGAGACCAGGGGGGCACCGGGGAGCTGTTTTTT. The encoded protein is CASGDQGGTGELFF. The full variable domain, completed using reference TRBV5-1 and TRBJ2-2, is KAGVTQTPRYLIKTRGQQVTLSCSPISGHRSVSWYQQTPGQGLQFLFEYFSETQRNKGNFPGRFSGRQFSNSRSEMNVSTLELGDSALYLCASGDQGGTGELFFGEGSRLTVL.